The T cell receptor beta chain described here comes from a study of Ad26.COV2.S vaccination and SARS-CoV-2 variants. Study context: Donor joined the COV1001 Ad26.COV2.S trial arm. The study gave Ad26.COV2.S intramuscularly, once or twice 56 days apart.

For this clone: Its antigen remains unidentified.

Overall study findings and caveats: Reportedly, after vaccination the spike-specific CD8+ and CD4+ T cell responses displayed substantial breadth.

J was trimmed by 5 bases and V by 3 bases; bases with no gene match: 23. The CDR3 consists of 20 residues. In germline, CDR1 is PRHDT, CDR2 FYEKMQ (reference sequence). Generated by immunoSEQ multiplex PCR, the TCRdb table keeps only in-frame clones and is missing some. The table lists some 350,000 clones, 90% of them singletons, with 5% to 6.5% in the top ten. Regarding treatment: 15 to 20 received Ad26.COV2.S at low or high dose, single or two shots; about 5 received placebo; per-sample allocation not given. Day 63 after the first vaccine or placebo injection was the time point for sampling. The chain joins TRBV13 to TRBJ2-3, with 7 bases lining up with TRBD1. This clonotype was sampled from a person aged 18-60 years who received the Ad26.COV2.S COVID-19 vaccine or a placebo. The sequencing here drew on peripheral blood, taken in a trial of Ad26.COV2.S vaccine versus placebo. CDR3 nucleotide sequence: TGTGCCAGCAGCTTTGAACCTAGGGAGTTTGATGGCAGGGGGTTAGATACGCAGTATTTT. Residues: CASSFEPREFDGRGLDTQYF.